This T cell receptor beta chain appears in the sequencing data of a study of T-cell memory formation after mild COVID-19. Across the study: TCR clusters were mostly donor specific. Study-level points and caveats: Confirmation was lacking for SARS-CoV-2 specificity of second-wave clones that peaked on day 37. Clones that contracted from day 15 to 85 had balanced CD4/CD8; later expanders were CD4+ biased. Of the contracting clones, CD4+ ones lay mainly in CM and EM, and CD8+ ones in EMRA.

The CDR3 covers 12 residues. Germline V gene sequence: CDR1 SGHTA, CDR2 FQGTGA. Trimming took off 5 bases at V and 9 bases at J, with 11 bases between the two ends. One entry per CDR3 protein, called by TCRdb with MiXCR from the 5' RACE reads. The sample consists of about 340,000 distinct CDR3 sequences, over 10% of them appearing once. This clonotype has at least ten counts. Its cognate antigen is unknown. This chain connects TRBV7-3 to TRBJ2-1, with a possible D match to TRBD2 (6 bases). This sequence was found in a man aged 18 to 35 who had mild COVID-19 (a few samples of this study predate the infection). Cell type and time point are not known. The sample was PBMCs or a T cell subset sorted from them (not recorded which). CDR3 DNA: TGTGCCAGCAGCCGGATGGGGGGTGAGCAGTTCTTC. This codes for CASSRMGGEQFF.